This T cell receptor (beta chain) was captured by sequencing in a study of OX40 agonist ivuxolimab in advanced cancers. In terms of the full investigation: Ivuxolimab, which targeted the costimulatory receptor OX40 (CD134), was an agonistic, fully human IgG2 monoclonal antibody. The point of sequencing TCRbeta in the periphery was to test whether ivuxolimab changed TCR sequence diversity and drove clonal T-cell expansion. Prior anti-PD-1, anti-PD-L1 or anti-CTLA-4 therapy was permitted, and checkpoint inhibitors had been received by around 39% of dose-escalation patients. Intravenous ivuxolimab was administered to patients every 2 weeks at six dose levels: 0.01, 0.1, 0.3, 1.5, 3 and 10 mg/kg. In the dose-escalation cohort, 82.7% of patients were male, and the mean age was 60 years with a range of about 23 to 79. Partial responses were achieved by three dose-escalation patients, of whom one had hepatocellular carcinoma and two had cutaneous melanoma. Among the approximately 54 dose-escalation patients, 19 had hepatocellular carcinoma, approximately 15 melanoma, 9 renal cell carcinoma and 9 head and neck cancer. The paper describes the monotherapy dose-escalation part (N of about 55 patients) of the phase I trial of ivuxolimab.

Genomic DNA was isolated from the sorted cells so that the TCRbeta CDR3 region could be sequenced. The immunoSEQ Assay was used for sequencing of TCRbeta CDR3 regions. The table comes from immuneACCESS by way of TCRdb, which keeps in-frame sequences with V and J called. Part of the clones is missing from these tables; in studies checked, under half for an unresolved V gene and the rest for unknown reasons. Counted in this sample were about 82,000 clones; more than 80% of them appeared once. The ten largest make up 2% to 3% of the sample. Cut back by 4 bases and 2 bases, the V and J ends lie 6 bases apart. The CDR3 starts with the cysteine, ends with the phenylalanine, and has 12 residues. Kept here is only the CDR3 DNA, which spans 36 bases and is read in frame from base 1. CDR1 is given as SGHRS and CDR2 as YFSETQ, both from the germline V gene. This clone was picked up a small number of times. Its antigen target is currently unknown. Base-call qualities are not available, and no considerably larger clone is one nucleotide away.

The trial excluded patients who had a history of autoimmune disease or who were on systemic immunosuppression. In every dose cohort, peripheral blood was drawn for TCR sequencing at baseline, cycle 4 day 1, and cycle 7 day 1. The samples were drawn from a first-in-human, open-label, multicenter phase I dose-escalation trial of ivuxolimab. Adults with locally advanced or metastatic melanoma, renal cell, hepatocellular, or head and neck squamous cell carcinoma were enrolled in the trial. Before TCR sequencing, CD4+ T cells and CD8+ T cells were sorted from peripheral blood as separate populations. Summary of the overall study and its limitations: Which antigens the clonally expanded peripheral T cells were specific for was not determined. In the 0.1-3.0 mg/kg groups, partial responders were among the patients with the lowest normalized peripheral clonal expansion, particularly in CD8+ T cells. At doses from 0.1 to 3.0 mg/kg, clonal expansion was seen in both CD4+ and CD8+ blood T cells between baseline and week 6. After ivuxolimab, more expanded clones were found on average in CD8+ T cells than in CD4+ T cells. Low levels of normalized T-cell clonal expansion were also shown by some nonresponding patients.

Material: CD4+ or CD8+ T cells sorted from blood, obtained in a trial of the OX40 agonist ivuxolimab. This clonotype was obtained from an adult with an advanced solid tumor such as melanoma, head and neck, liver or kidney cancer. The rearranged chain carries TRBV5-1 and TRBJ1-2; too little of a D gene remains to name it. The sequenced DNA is TGCGCCAGCAGCCCGAGAAACTATGGCTACACCTTC. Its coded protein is CASSPRNYGYTF. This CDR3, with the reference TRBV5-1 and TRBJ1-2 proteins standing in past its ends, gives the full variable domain KAGVTQTPRYLIKTRGQQVTLSCSPISGHRSVSWYQQTPGQGLQFLFEYFSETQRNKGNFPGRFSGRQFSNSRSEMNVSTLELGDSALYLCASSPRNYGYTFGSGTRLTVV.